The clone carrying this TCR beta chain appeared once. Each CDR3 protein gets one entry after TCRdb re-called the RT-PCR reads with MiXCR. Of about 410,000 distinct CDR3 sequences listed, approximately 16% are singletons. This sample is drawn from a study of patients and donors after allogeneic stem cell transplantation. The CDR3 runs to 15 residues. V was clipped by 6 bases and J by 6 bases; unmatched bases: 9. Germline V gene data show CDR1 as MNHNS and CDR2 as SASEGT. This chain links TRBV6-1 with TRBJ1-4, with 8 bases identical to TRBD1. The sample was blood, either unsorted or a sorted T cell fraction (not recorded which). The clonotype originates from a human donor who was either an allogeneic HSCT recipient or a stem cell or donor lymphocyte infusion donor (not recorded which). It is not recorded whose cells these are; they may come from a transplant donor. CDR3 in amino acids: CASRAPDRAHEKLFF. The CDR3 region has the DNA TGTGCCAGCAGAGCCCCGGACAGGGCTCATGAAAAACTGTTTTTT.